Listed below are T cell receptor beta chains from one sample, sequenced in a study of early T cells in non-severe SARS-CoV-2 infection. TCRdb re-called the 5' RACE reads with MiXCR, one entry per CDR3 protein. The data contain 45,000 to 70,000 distinct CDR3 sequences, around 8.3% of them singletons. This specimen was whole blood, taken at baseline. The receptors were sampled from an adult who was a healthcare worker with PCR-confirmed SARS-CoV-2 infection or an uninfected control (not recorded which). Each CDR3 is given with its conserved first and last residue. A D gene is named only where the DNA matches it firmly. Size tells how often a clone was seen (once, few, many) or the class of an expanded clone, and some rows leave it out.

clone_size d_call j_call v_call cdr3_aa cdr3_nt
many NA TRBJ2-1 TRBV7-3 CASGDSHDEQFF TGTGCCTCTGGGGACTCCCACGATGAGCAGTTCTTC
NA NA TRBJ1-5 TRBV4-1 CASSQDRPPTSGDQPQHF TGCGCCAGCAGCCAAGATCGACCCCCCACCTCGGGGGATCAGCCCCAGCATTTT
NA NA TRBJ1-5 TRBV7-9 CASSFDAGNQPQHF TGTGCCAGCAGCTTCGACGCTGGCAATCAGCCCCAGCATTTT
NA TRBD1 TRBJ2-3 TRBV29-1 CSVDGTAADTQYF TGCAGCGTGGACGGGACAGCGGCAGATACGCAGTATTTT
many NA TRBJ2-7 TRBV7-3 CASSLDGTSPYEQYF TGTGCCAGCAGCTTAGACGGGACCTCTCCCTACGAGCAGTACTTC
NA NA TRBJ1-2 TRBV4-3 CASSQTGNYGYTF TGCGCCAGCAGCCAGACAGGCAACTATGGCTACACCTTC
NA TRBD1 TRBJ1-1 TRBV2 CASSDPIWTGISTEAFF TGTGCCAGCAGTGACCCGATATGGACAGGTATAAGCACTGAAGCTTTCTTT
many NA TRBJ2-1 TRBV9 CASSVGPTLYNEQFF TGTGCCAGCAGCGTAGGGCCGACCCTTTACAATGAGCAGTTCTTC
many TRBD2 TRBJ2-3 TRBV7-7 CASSLGTSGTDTQYF TGTGCCAGCAGCTTGGGGACTAGCGGTACAGATACGCAGTATTTT
few TRBD2 TRBJ2-3 TRBV20-1 CSAKRLAGAPDTQYF TGCAGTGCGAAAAGACTAGCGGGAGCCCCAGATACGCAGTATTTT
NA NA TRBJ2-5 TRBV10-2 CASSEVSIHQETQYF TGCGCCAGCAGTGAGGTATCTATACACCAAGAGACCCAGTACTTC